In its sample, the clone carrying this T cell receptor beta chain was seen many times. Its antigen remains unidentified. The unsorted libraries were produced from 2 million PBMCs held at -80 C. TCRdb re-called the 5' RACE reads with MiXCR, one entry per CDR3 protein. The sample contains 50,000 to 70,000 distinct CDR3 sequences, 3% to 3.5% of which appear only once. This entry belongs to a study of neurological immune-mediated disorders. General study points: When repertoires were grouped phylogenetically, those of 18 of 34 multiple sclerosis patients fell into one related-CDR3 cluster, a possible signature.

V was shortened by 0 bases and J by 0 bases, with 9 bases between the two germline ends. This CDR3 region has 15 residues. Germline CDR1 is SGDLS and CDR2 is YYNGEE. This sequence originates from a man aged 35 to 55 with multiple sclerosis. V gene TRBV9 combines with J gene TRBJ1-1; D remains ambiguous. Sequencing was done on a sample of PBMCs. The CDR3 DNA is TGTGCCAGCAGCGTAGCTCCGTCAATGAACACTGAAGCTTTCTTT. Translation gives CASSVAPSMNTEAFF.